The 28 T cell receptor beta chains below all came from one sample that was sequenced in a study of tumor-infiltrating lymphocytes in primary liver carcinoma. Extraction of RNA together with DNA used about 17-31 mg of unsorted bulk tissue. Total RNA (approximately 450 ng) served as template for TCR beta cDNA synthesis primed by a constant-region primer. Nested multiplex PCR, run for three rounds with slightly modified ARM-PCR, yielded TCR beta libraries. With TRBV1-TRBV30 forward primers and a C-beta reverse primer, the first two PCR rounds were run for approximately 10 cycles each. TCRdb used MiXCR to reprocess the multiplex PCR reads, holding one entry per CDR3 protein. The sample includes tens of thousands of distinct CDR3 sequences, 65% to 80% of them seen just once. Sequenced material: liver tumor tissue from sampling region 1. Subset of the sample: tumor region T1, superior pole. These receptors all stem from a man aged 35 to 55 with primary liver carcinoma and hepatitis B virus infection.

This clonotype was observed many times. This sequence joins TRBV28 and TRBJ2-7, with 8 bases fitting TRBD2. CDR3 length: 15 amino acids. CDR1 MDHEN and CDR2 SYDVKM come from the germline V gene. The J segment lost 0 bases and the V segment lost 7 bases, leaving 8 bases of the junction unmatched. The CDR3 is CASTPSGGLSYEQYF. In nucleotides, the CDR3 is TGTGCCAGCACCCCAAGCGGGGGCCTCTCCTACGAGCAGTACTTC.

The chain combines TRBV14 with TRBJ1-2; the D gene is possibly TRBD1 (5 bases). Looked up from germline, CDR1 is SGHDN and CDR2 is FVKESK. The ends were cut back, 0 bases at V and 10 bases at J, with 18 bases in the middle. The CDR3 runs to 15 residues. CDR3 sequence (DNA): TGTGCCAGCAGCCAAGAAATTGGGGGGATTGGTGCCTACACCTTC. It yields the protein CASSQEIGGIGAYTF.

V is TRBV4-2 and J is TRBJ1-5, with D unresolved. The CDR3 totals 16 residues. From germline, CDR1 is LGHNA and CDR2 YNFKEQ. This CDR3 is CVSSQDGLQPNQPQHF. The CDR3 region has the DNA TGTGTGAGCAGCCAAGATGGGCTACAGCCGAATCAGCCCCAGCATTTT.

Concerning this clonotype itself: The junction and the germline gene differ at one end; a read error may be behind it. J is TRBJ2-7 and V is TRBV4-2; D unresolved. The length of the CDR3 is 16 residues. CDR1 is LGHNA and CDR2 is YNFKEQ in the germline V gene. Here the CDR3 DNA reads TGTGTCAGCAACCAAGAGTCCCGCGCTAGCTCCTACGAGCAGTACTTC. Protein sequence: CVSNQESRASSYEQYF.

The chain joins TRBV20-1 to TRBJ2-7; 10 bases line up with TRBD2. V trimming: 4 bases; J trimming: 5 bases; junction bases outside the gene matches: 11. The germline CDR1 and CDR2 sequences are DFQATT and SNEGSKA (reference sequence). The length of the CDR3 is 15 residues. Here the CDR3 reads CSATPPSGSIHEQYF. The CDR3 bases are TGCAGTGCTACCCCCCCTAGCGGGAGTATCCACGAGCAGTACTTC.

Note on this clonotype: A read error may account for a junction end that differs from germline. This chain links TRBV6-5 with TRBJ2-2, with D tentatively TRBD2 (5 bases). The CDR3 sequence is 15 residues long. Germline CDR1 reads MNHEY; CDR2 reads SVGAGI. CDR3: CANSYAVDGTGELLF. CDR3 bases: TGTGCCAACAGTTATGCAGTGGACGGCACCGGGGAGCTGCTTTTT.

Note on this clonotype: One end of the junction is discordant with germline, which a read error may explain. CDR3 sequence (DNA): TGTACCAGCAGAGACAGGGGATGGTCCTACGAGCAGTGCTTC. This gives the protein CTSRDRGWSYEQCF. The gene calls are TRBV28 and TRBJ2-7, with 8 nucleotides matching TRBD1. In germline, CDR1 is MDHEN, CDR2 SYDVKM. CDR3 length equals 14 residues.

On this clonotype itself: At one end the junction does not follow the germline gene, possibly because of a read error. CDR3 in amino acids: CVSRRPSGSRSYKQYF. Written as DNA, the CDR3 is TGTGTCAGCAGACGTCCTAGCGGGAGCCGCTCCTACAAGCAGTACTTC. The V gene is TRBV28, the J gene TRBJ2-7; 10 nucleotides agree with TRBD2. Germline V gives CDR1 MDHEN, CDR2 SYDVKM. The CDR3 loop spans 16 amino acids.

Points on this clonotype: One junction end disagrees with the germline gene, perhaps due to a read error. V and J are TRBV29-1 and TRBJ2-2; tentatively, D is TRBD2 (7 bases). The CDR3 is 12 amino acids. Looked up from germline, CDR1 is SQVTM and CDR2 is ANQGSEA. DNA of the CDR3: TGCAGCGTTGACCAAGGGCTCGGGGGGCTGTCTTTT. The encoded protein is CSVDQGLGGLSF.

A note on this clonotype: The junction and the germline gene differ at one end; a read error may be behind it. The CDR3: CSVDGNSHKEQFF. The CDR3 coding sequence is TGCAGTGTTGACGGTAACTCCCACAAAGAGCAGTTCTTC. The chain combines TRBV29-1 with TRBJ2-1; D is unclear. Germline V gene data show CDR1 as SQVTM and CDR2 as ANQGSEA. The CDR3 has 13 residues.

This clonotype was seen ten or more times. The J gene is TRBJ2-3, the V gene TRBV12-3 or TRBV12-4; no firm D call. The CDR3 is 15 residues long. Trimming pared 2 bases from V and 4 bases from J, leaving 13 bases between. In nucleotides, the CDR3 is TGTGCCAGCAGTTTACGTCGCATTGGGGCAGATACGCAGTATTTT. This gives the protein CASSLRRIGADTQYF.

The chain joins TRBV11-2 to TRBJ2-7; no definite D call. The CDR3 is 13 residues long. V was shortened by 1 base and J by 3 bases, with 7 bases between the two germline ends. The V gene's germline CDR1 is SGHAT and CDR2 FQNNGV. CDR3 amino acids: CASSLVLLYEQYF. DNA for the CDR3: TGTGCCAGCAGCTTAGTACTCCTCTACGAGCAGTACTTC.

This sequence joins TRBV21-1 and TRBJ2-7; no check of the table's D call, TRBD1, against the DNA was made. TRBV21-1 is labeled a pseudogene. This CDR3 spans 18 amino acids. The CDR3 sequence: CASSKALKEVRGLYEQYF. In DNA, the CDR3 is TGTGCCAGCAGCAAAGCGCTTAAAGAGGTCAGGGGGCTCTACGAGCAGTACTTC.

A few counts support this clonotype. V is TRBV6-5 and J is TRBJ1-1; D is possibly TRBD1 (5 bases). The CDR3 runs 13 residues. Trimming cost V 8 bases and J 1 base, with 11 bases left between them. Germline CDR1 MNHEY, CDR2 SVGAGI. CDR3 residues: CASLGGANTEAFF. CDR3 in DNA: TGTGCCAGCCTGGGGGGAGCGAACACTGAAGCTTTCTTT.

This clonotype has just one count. The junction shows a germline mismatch at one end, possibly a read error. The gene calls are TRBV29-1 and TRBJ2-3; D unclear. Germline values: CDR1 SQVTM, CDR2 ANQGSEA. The CDR3 has 12 amino acids. The CDR3 sequence: CSVEERPDMQYF. Here the CDR3 DNA reads TGCAGCGTTGAGGAGAGGCCAGATATGCAGTATTTT.

This clonotype was found many times. The rearrangement joins TRBV5-1 to TRBJ2-2, with D unresolved. Germline CDR1 SGHRS, CDR2 YFSETQ. V gave up 7 bases and J gave up 1 base, with 8 bases separating them. CDR3 length: 13 amino acids. DNA of the CDR3: TGCGCCAGCTTTCAGGAGAACACCGGGGAGCTGTTTTTT. Encoded protein: CASFQENTGELFF.

At least ten counts were recorded for this clonotype. The rearrangement joins TRBV30 to TRBJ2-4, with D possibly being TRBD1 (6 bases). Germline CDR1 GTSNPN, CDR2 SVGIG (reference sequence). CDR3 length: 16 amino acids. With 5 bases removed from V and 0 bases from J, the gap between germline ends came to 17 bases. The DNA of the CDR3 is TGTGCCTGGTCCCGAAACAGGGACCTAGCCAAAAACATTCAGTACTTC. It translates to CAWSRNRDLAKNIQYF.

With respect to this clonotype: One end of the junction varies from germline; a read error may be responsible. The rearrangement links TRBV6-5 to TRBJ1-2; TRBD1 matches at 9 bases. The germline CDR1 and CDR2 sequences are MNHEY and SVGAGI. CDR3 size: 15 residues. CDR3 protein: CASSREQGASHGHTF. CDR3 DNA: TGTGCCAGCAGTCGCGAACAGGGGGCTAGCCATGGCCACACATTC.

Note on this clonotype: This sequence may be a read error, since a much larger clone differs from it by one base. The V gene is TRBV6-6, the J gene TRBJ2-5, with D perhaps matching TRBD2 (6 bases). CDR1 MNHNY and CDR2 SVGAGI come from the germline V gene (reference sequence). The CDR3 has 11 amino acids. V lost 11 bases and J 7 bases, leaving 14 bases between the germline ends. The CDR3 bases are TGTGCCGGCAAATTGGAGGGGACCCAGTACTTC. This gives the protein CAGKLEGTQYF.

V and J are TRBV5-8 and TRBJ1-5; 7 bases are a match to TRBD1. CDR1 and CDR2 (germline): SGHTS, YDEGEE. After removal of 4 bases from V and 11 bases from J, the junction contained 18 bases not matched to a gene. The CDR3 has 16 amino acids. The CDR3 DNA reads as TGTGCCAGCAGCGATATACAGGGGTTGAGCAATCAATCCCAGCATTTT. This encodes CASSDIQGLSNQSQHF. Full variable domain (remainder filled in from reference TRBV5-8 and TRBJ1-5): EAGVTQSPTHLIKTRGQQATLRCSPISGHTSVYWYQQALGLGLQFLLWYDEGEERNRGNFPPRFSGRQFPNYSSELNVNALELEDSALYLCASSDIQGLSNQSQHFGDGTRLSIL.

As for this clonotype: The CDR3 carries no conserved terminal phenylalanine or tryptophan, so it likely arises from a read error. The chain recombines TRBV6-5 with TRBJ2-3; D tentatively reads TRBD1 or TRBD2 (5 bases each). Germline values: CDR1 MNHEY, CDR2 SVGAGI. The CDR3 loop spans 15 amino acids. The V end lost 7 bases, the J end lost 2 bases, and 16 bases lay between the germline ends. The CDR3 bases are TGTGCCAGCATCCCCCCGAGGGGTTACACAGATACGCAGTATCTT. Translating it yields CASIPPRGYTDTQYL.

This clonotype was recorded only once. This chain joins TRBV5-4 and TRBJ2-5; D might be TRBD2 (6 bases). V was clipped by 3 bases and J by 4 bases, with 19 bases between them. CDR3 length equals 16 residues. Germline assignment: CDR1 SGHNT and CDR2 YYREEE (reference sequence). CDR3 in amino acids: CASSSTTNGSGETQYF. CDR3 sequence (DNA): TGTGCCAGCAGCTCTACGACTAACGGGAGCGGAGAGACCCAGTACTTC.

This clonotype was picked up many times. The chain links TRBV25-1 to TRBJ2-5, with D perhaps matching TRBD2 (6 bases). The CDR3 length is 14 residues. V lost 11 bases to trimming and J lost 3 bases, with 19 bases between them. Germline loops: CDR1 MGHDK, CDR2 SYGVNS. The CDR3 DNA reads as TGTGCCGCCTCCCGGCGGGGTGGGGAAGAGACCCAGTACTTC. Translated, it gives CAASRRGGEETQYF.

With respect to this clonotype: In this CDR3 the conserved last residue, phenylalanine or tryptophan, is missing, so a read error is likely. This rearrangement joins TRBV12-3 or TRBV12-4 to TRBJ1-5, with TRBD1 identical over 9 bases. The CDR3 sequence is 13 residues long. V lost 10 bases to trimming and J lost 9 bases; unmatched junction nucleotides: 10. CDR3 loop: CATADRGARPQHL. The CDR3 bases are TGTGCCACCGCGGACAGGGGTGCGCGGCCCCAGCATCTT.

A remark on this clonotype: With a much larger clone just one base away, this may be a read error. CDR3 DNA sequence: TGTGTCAGCAGTATGCAGGGACGGGAGACCCAGTACTTC. As protein: CVSSMQGRETQYF. J is TRBJ2-5 and V is TRBV12-3 or TRBV12-4; the D gene could be TRBD1 or TRBD2 (5 bases each). The CDR3 contains 13 residues.

On this clonotype itself: The missing conserved phenylalanine or tryptophan at the end of this CDR3 makes a read error likely. V and J are TRBV29-1 and TRBJ2-5; D is unresolved. CDR3 size: 11 residues. The V gene's germline CDR1 is SQVTM and CDR2 ANQGSEA. V lost 6 bases, J lost 5 bases, and 10 bases lay in between. In DNA form, the CDR3 reads TGCAGCGTGGGGTCGCGGGAGACCCAGTACTTA. Translating gives CSVGSRETQYL.

Worth noting for this clonotype: A read error may account for a junction end that differs from germline. V usage is TRBV6-5 and J usage is TRBJ2-7; TRBD1 might be the D (5 bases). Germline values: CDR1 MNHEY, CDR2 SVGAGI. This CDR3 is built from 16 residues. CDR3 amino acids: CASSYIRTGSTYEQYF. The CDR3 bases are TGTGCCAGCAGTTACATAAGAACAGGAAGTACCTACGAGCAGTATTTC.

A few counts support this clonotype. The chain combines TRBV2 with TRBJ1-5, with a tentative D call TRBD1 (6 bases). This CDR3 has 13 residues. Trimming pared 6 bases from V and 3 bases from J, leaving 9 bases between. Germline V lookup: CDR1 SNHLY, CDR2 FYNNEI. The CDR3 nucleotides read TGTGCCAGCAGGCAGGGGCCCAATCAGCCCCAGCATTTT. This encodes CASRQGPNQPQHF.